Sequencing of this T cell receptor beta chain was carried out in a study of cytomegalovirus exposure and HLA in healthy donors. General study points: A list of around 150 TCR beta chains associated with cytomegalovirus was given. Previously analyzed data showed that most TCR beta V segments were productive at a frequency of about 90% or about 30%.

Germline V gene data show CDR1 as LNHDA and CDR2 as SQIVND (reference sequence). V lost 5 bases, J lost 5 bases, and 19 bases lay in between. This CDR3 is 16 amino acids long. As regards this clone: The antigen is unknown.

PCR employed 60 Vbeta and 13 Jbeta primers. Sequencing was performed with immunoSEQ multiplex PCR; in TCRdb, only in-frame clones are kept and a portion is missing. The sample's table shows some 120,000 clones. The specimen sequenced was PBMCs. The chain uses TRBV19 and TRBJ2-1; D might be TRBD2 (5 bases). This TCR came from a man in his late teens or twenties in good health and CMV-seronegative. CDR3 in amino acids: CASSSSGIGGHNEQFF. The DNA of the CDR3 is TGTGCCAGTAGTTCCTCCGGGATCGGAGGCCACAATGAGCAGTTCTTC.